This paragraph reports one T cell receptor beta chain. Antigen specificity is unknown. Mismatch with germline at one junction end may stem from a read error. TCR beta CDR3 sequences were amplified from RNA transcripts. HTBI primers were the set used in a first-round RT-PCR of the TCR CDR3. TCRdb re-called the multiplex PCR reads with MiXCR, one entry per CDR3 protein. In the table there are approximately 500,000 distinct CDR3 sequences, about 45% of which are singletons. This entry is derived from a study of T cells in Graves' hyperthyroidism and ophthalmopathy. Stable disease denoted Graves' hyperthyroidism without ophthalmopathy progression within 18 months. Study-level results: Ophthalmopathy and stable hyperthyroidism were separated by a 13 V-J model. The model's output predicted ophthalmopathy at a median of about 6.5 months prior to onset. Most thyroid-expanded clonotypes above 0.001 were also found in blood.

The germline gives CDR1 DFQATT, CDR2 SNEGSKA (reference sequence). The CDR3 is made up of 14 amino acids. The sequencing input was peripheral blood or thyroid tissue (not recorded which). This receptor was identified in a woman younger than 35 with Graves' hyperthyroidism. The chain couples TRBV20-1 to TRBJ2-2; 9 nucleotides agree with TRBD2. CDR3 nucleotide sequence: TGCAGTGCTAGAGAAAGCGGGAGGAACAATGAGCAGTTTTTT. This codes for CSARESGRNNEQFF.